This is a list of T cell receptor beta chains from one sample in a study of cytomegalovirus exposure and HLA in healthy donors. Assay: immunoSEQ multiplex PCR; the TCRdb copy retains only in-frame clones and omits some. The sample comprises approximately 130,000 clones, about 85% of which are singletons, and approximately 6.7% rests with the top ten. Material: PBMCs. These receptors all come from a woman aged 25-40 years in good health and CMV-seropositive. Each CDR3 is given with its conserved first and last residue. The order of the fields is V gene, D gene, J gene, CDR3 protein. The D gene is left open where the match is weak.

v_call: TRBV7-3
d_call: TRBD1
j_call: TRBJ2-1
cdr3_aa: CASSFGTGAYNEQFF

v_call: TRBV9
d_call: TRBD2
j_call: TRBJ2-3
cdr3_aa: CASSPSWGEGRDTQYF

v_call: TRBV6-1
d_call: -
j_call: TRBJ2-2
cdr3_aa: CATLSETGELFF

v_call: TRBV7-3
d_call: TRBD2
j_call: TRBJ2-1
cdr3_aa: CASSLTGGLAGASNEQFF

v_call: TRBV14
d_call: TRBD2
j_call: TRBJ2-5
cdr3_aa: CASRSTSGGETQYF

v_call: TRBV19
d_call: TRBD2
j_call: TRBJ2-4
cdr3_aa: CASSKAGGKNIQYF

v_call: TRBV5-4
d_call: -
j_call: TRBJ1-1
cdr3_aa: CASSKEGGITEAFF

v_call: TRBV4-1
d_call: -
j_call: TRBJ2-7
cdr3_aa: CASSQDAGANTYEQYF

v_call: TRBV5-4
d_call: -
j_call: TRBJ2-3
cdr3_aa: CASSLRGGTGGDTQYF

v_call: TRBV5-1
d_call: TRBD2
j_call: TRBJ2-3
cdr3_aa: CASSGDGTTTSTDTQYF

v_call: TRBV2
d_call: TRBD1
j_call: TRBJ1-2
cdr3_aa: CASSLQGAGGYTF

v_call: TRBV5-1
d_call: -
j_call: TRBJ2-3
cdr3_aa: CASSLVPPSVLSTDTQYF

v_call: TRBV28
d_call: TRBD1
j_call: TRBJ2-2
cdr3_aa: CASSYDRGSTGELFF

v_call: TRBV19
d_call: TRBD2
j_call: TRBJ2-7
cdr3_aa: CASMGRGEYEQYF

v_call: TRBV9
d_call: TRBD2
j_call: TRBJ2-1
cdr3_aa: CASSSYYGGGNDTNEQFF

v_call: TRBV30
d_call: TRBD1
j_call: TRBJ1-6
cdr3_aa: CAWTSGQGASPLHF

v_call: TRBV18
d_call: -
j_call: TRBJ2-7
cdr3_aa: CASSPFTGSSYEQYF

v_call: TRBV10-3
d_call: -
j_call: TRBJ2-5
cdr3_aa: CAISGAGQETQYF

v_call: TRBV5-4
d_call: -
j_call: TRBJ2-7
cdr3_aa: CASSSAPGYEQYF

v_call: TRBV19
d_call: TRBD1
j_call: TRBJ1-6
cdr3_aa: CASSARGPSSYNSPLHF

v_call: TRBV28
d_call: -
j_call: TRBJ2-7
cdr3_aa: CASSSGQSYEQYF

v_call: TRBV27
d_call: TRBD2
j_call: TRBJ2-7
cdr3_aa: CASSEVGAGGDEQYF

v_call: TRBV18
d_call: -
j_call: TRBJ1-1
cdr3_aa: CASSPPGGVNTEAFF

v_call: TRBV6-1
d_call: -
j_call: TRBJ2-3
cdr3_aa: CASSEAASRADTQYF

v_call: TRBV18
d_call: -
j_call: TRBJ2-6
cdr3_aa: CASSARGSSGANVLTF